This is a list of T cell receptor beta chains from one sample in a study of T cell changes during pregnancy in multiple sclerosis. Assay: immunoSEQ multiplex PCR; the TCRdb copy retains only in-frame clones and omits some. The sample lists some 64,000 clones; about 92% were seen once. The sequenced sample was peripheral blood, obtained in the first trimester of pregnancy. Source of these receptors: a female donor in good health, enrolled as a control in a pregnancy study. CDR3s include the opening cysteine and the closing phenylalanine or tryptophan.

v_call	j_call	cdr3_aa
TRBV19	TRBJ2-3	CASSILGGTDTQYF
TRBV7-9	TRBJ2-2	CASSLDFTASGELFF
TRBV9	TRBJ1-2	CASSDGTGNYGYTF
TRBV28	TRBJ2-1	CASSLVTSYNEQFF
TRBV7-6	TRBJ2-7	CASSLTTGTGFREQYF
TRBV7-6	TRBJ2-2	CASSPTGWSGELFF
TRBV7-9	TRBJ1-1	CASSSNRDSDRAFF
TRBV9	TRBJ2-3	CASSSREVGADTQYF
TRBV6-8	TRBJ1-6	CASSYRGTGNSPLHF
TRBV15	TRBJ2-3	CATSTPGSTDTQYF
TRBV7-9	TRBJ2-3	CASSSRTSRDTQYF
TRBV18	TRBJ1-1	CASSGTGLAFF
TRBV30	TRBJ2-5	CAWSVGETQYF
TRBV15	TRBJ1-5	CATSRGTNGWYSNQPQHF
TRBV7-2	TRBJ1-5	CASSLLFPGFHQPQHF
TRBV12-5	TRBJ2-2	CASGLGQVYTGELFF
TRBV7-6	TRBJ2-7	CASSLGRLAGEYEQYF
TRBV4-2	TRBJ2-5	CASSDSIQETQYF
TRBV25-1	TRBJ1-1	CASRSRKNTEAFF
TRBV19	TRBJ1-5	CASSKGGSQPQHF
TRBV28	TRBJ2-3	CASDLGAVSGTTDTQYF
TRBV25-1	TRBJ2-7	CASSEGQGVGQYF
TRBV15	TRBJ2-7	CATSLTSGAIYEQYF
TRBV13	TRBJ2-6	CASSFQGSGANVLTF
TRBV5-5	TRBJ2-2	CASSVLATGELFF
TRBV7-2	TRBJ2-3	CASSSGLVDTQYF
TRBV18	TRBJ2-1	CASSPLPGLAGEGEQFF
TRBV5-1	TRBJ2-7	CASSPGQGPYEQYF
TRBV7-8	TRBJ1-5	CASSFQTGSNQPQHF
TRBV7-9	TRBJ1-2	CASSSWTGAPNYGYTF
TRBV15	TRBJ2-7	CATSSGTGTSRTGEQYF
TRBV7-2	TRBJ2-2	CASSGRGKNTGELFF
TRBV11-2	TRBJ2-2	CASSLNRVTGELFF
TRBV5-1	TRBJ2-1	CASSLGTSGANAAQFF
TRBV18	TRBJ2-1	CASLHRDRSNNEQFF
TRBV28	TRBJ1-2	CASSFRYGRQDYGYTF
TRBV7-9	TRBJ2-5	CASSFPAGYVETGETQYF
TRBV6-1	TRBJ2-7	CASLRTGEDEQYF
TRBV2	TRBJ1-2	CASRPFTGGGYTF
TRBV7-9	TRBJ1-4	CASSTGTANEKLFF
TRBV12-5	TRBJ2-3	CASVLGGADTQYF